This T cell receptor beta chain was obtained from a study of blood T cell repertoires in COVID-19. The study recruited exposed participants who had met a COVID-19 case within 2 weeks before entry. Per the study methods: By means of reference gene primer amplification, nucleated cell counts were estimated. Generated by immunoSEQ multiplex PCR, the TCRdb table keeps only in-frame clones and is missing some. For V, J and clone size, that table is used; D and trimming come from the DNA. The table shows 430,000 or so clones, with more than 70% occurring only once. Germline V gene data show CDR1 as SEHNR and CDR2 as FQNEAQ (reference sequence). CDR3 length equals 17 residues. Trimming at V came to 5 bases and at J to 1 base, leaving 4 bases not matched to a gene.

The specimen sequenced was PBMCs or T cells enriched from blood (not recorded which). The receptor's source is a woman aged 18-29 years who had been exposed to COVID-19. The chain carries TRBV7-9 and TRBJ2-2; 13 bases are a match to TRBD2. The CDR3 DNA sequence: TGTGCCAGCAGCCACGGACTAGCGGGGGAGAACACCGGGGAGCTGTTTTTT. It codes for CASSHGLAGENTGELFF.